This TCR beta chain was retrieved from a study of cytomegalovirus exposure and HLA in healthy donors. Study details: Within the Caucasian-associated ancestry cluster were around 80% of the approximately 400 genotyped donors. Study-level findings and limits: The records held CMV serostatus as the only immune exposure information. Common viral pathogens were later found to be apparently linked to several of the most significant clusters.

Both 60 Vbeta primers and 13 Jbeta primers went into the PCR. Profiling relied on immunoSEQ multiplex PCR, and the TCRdb table lists in-frame clones only, not all of them. This table has some 180,000 clones, roughly 80% appearing once. The CDR3 length is 14 residues. The junction had 6 bases not matched to a gene; V was cut back by 7 bases and J by 2 bases. Germline V gives CDR1 GTSNPN, CDR2 SVGIG (reference sequence). About this clone itself: What it binds is unknown.

The clonotype comes from a woman in her late teens or twenties in good health and CMV-seronegative. V usage is TRBV30 and J usage is TRBJ1-3; the match to TRBD1 covers 9 bases. The sequenced sample was PBMCs. CDR3 in DNA: TGTGCCTACACAGGGGGCGCCCCTGGAAACACCATATATTTT. It codes for CAYTGGAPGNTIYF. Complete variable domain (other parts from reference TRBV30 and TRBJ1-3): SQTIHQWPATLVQPVGSPLSLECTVEGTSNPNLYWYRQAAGRGLQLLFYSVGIGQISSEVPQNLSASRPQDRQFILSSKKLLLSDSGFYLCAYTGGAPGNTIYFGEGSWLTVV.